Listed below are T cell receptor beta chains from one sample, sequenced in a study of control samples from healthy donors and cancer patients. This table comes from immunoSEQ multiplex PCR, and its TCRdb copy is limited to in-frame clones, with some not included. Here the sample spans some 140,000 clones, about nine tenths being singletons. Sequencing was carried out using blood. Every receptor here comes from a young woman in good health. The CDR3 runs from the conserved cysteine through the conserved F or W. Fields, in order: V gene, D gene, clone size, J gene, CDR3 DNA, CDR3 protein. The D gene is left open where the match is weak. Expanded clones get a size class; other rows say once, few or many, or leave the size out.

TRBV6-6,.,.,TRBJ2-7,TGTGCCAGCAGTCCTGGCCCGGGACAGGGGATTACTAGCGGGAGCCTCGAGCAGTACTTC,CASSPGPGQGITSGSLEQYF
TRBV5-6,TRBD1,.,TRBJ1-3,TGTGCCAGCAGCTATGACAGGGCTGGAAACACCATATATTTT,CASSYDRAGNTIYF
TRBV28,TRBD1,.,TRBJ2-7,TGTGCCAGCAGCGTCCCGGGACAGGTCCTTATCGAGCAGTACTTC,CASSVPGQVLIEQYF
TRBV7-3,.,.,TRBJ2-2,TGTGCCAGCAGCCCGGGGACACCCTGGGCCACCGGGGAGCTGTTTTTT,CASSPGTPWATGELFF
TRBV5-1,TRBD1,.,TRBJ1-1,TGCGCCAGCAGCTTCCAGGGGGCGCAGAACACTGAAGCTTTCTTT,CASSFQGAQNTEAFF
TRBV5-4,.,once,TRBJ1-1,TGTGCCAGCAGCCCCCGGACGGCGGCCGACACTGAAGCTTTCTTT,CASSPRTAADTEAFF
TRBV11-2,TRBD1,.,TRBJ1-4,TGTGCCAGCAGCTTAGGCCAGACAGGGCGGAATGAAAAACTGTTTTTT,CASSLGQTGRNEKLFF
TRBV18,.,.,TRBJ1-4,TGTGCCAGTTCTTCCCGGAAACTCGGTGAAAAACTGTTTTTT,CASSSRKLGEKLFF
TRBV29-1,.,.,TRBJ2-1,TGCAGCGTTGTTCCGACTGGAGGTGAGCAGTTCTTC,CSVVPTGGEQFF
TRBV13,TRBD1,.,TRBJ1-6,TGTGCCAGCAGCGAGGACAGGGGTCCGGCACCCCTCCACTTT,CASSEDRGPAPLHF
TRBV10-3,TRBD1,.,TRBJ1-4,TGTGCCACGGGACAGCCTAATGAAAAACTGTTTTTT,CATGQPNEKLFF
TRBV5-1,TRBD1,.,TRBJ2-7,TGCGCCAGCAGCTCCGGGACAGGGGGCCCCTACGAGCAGTACTTC,CASSSGTGGPYEQYF
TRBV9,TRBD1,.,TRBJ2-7,TGTGCCAGCATGGTCGGACTCCTGGGACAGTCGTTTGAGCAGTACTTC,CASMVGLLGQSFEQYF
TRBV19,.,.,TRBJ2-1,TGTGCCAGTAGCCTACGGGGGGGACAGGGCTATGAGCAGTTCTTC,CASSLRGGQGYEQFF
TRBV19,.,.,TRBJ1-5,TGTGCCAGTAGAAATGAGGGTAAAGGGAATCAGCCCCAGCATTTT,CASRNEGKGNQPQHF
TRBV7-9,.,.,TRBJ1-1,TGTGCCAGCAGCCAAATCGGAGTAGGGGACACTGAAGCTTTCTTT,CASSQIGVGDTEAFF
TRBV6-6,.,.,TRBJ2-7,TGTGCCAGCACCCCAGGGTCGCGGTCCTACGAGCAGTACTTC,CASTPGSRSYEQYF
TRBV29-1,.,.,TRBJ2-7,TGCAGCGTTGAAGATGTTGGACTGGGGGATGGCGAGCAGTACTTC,CSVEDVGLGDGEQYF
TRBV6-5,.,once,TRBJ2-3,TGTGCCAGCAGTTCGGGTCTCAAACCAGATACGCAGTATTTT,CASSSGLKPDTQYF
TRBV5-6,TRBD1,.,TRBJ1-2,TGTGCCAGCTTCTCTCGACAGGGGGCCGCTAACTATGGCTACACCTTC,CASFSRQGAANYGYTF
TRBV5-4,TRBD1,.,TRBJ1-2,TGTGCCAGCAGCTCGGGACAGGCCGGCTTGGGTGGCTACACCTTC,CASSSGQAGLGGYTF
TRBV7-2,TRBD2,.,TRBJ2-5,TGTGCCAGCAGCTTAGCAGAGACTAGCGAGACCCAGTACTTC,CASSLAETSETQYF
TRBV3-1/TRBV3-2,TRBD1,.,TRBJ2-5,TGTGCCAGCAGCCGCCGACAGGGGGTGGTTGAGACCCAGTACTTC,CASSRRQGVVETQYF
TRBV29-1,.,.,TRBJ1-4,TGCAGCGTTCAAACTACTAATGAAAAACTGTTTTTT,CSVQTTNEKLFF
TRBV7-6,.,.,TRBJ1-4,TGTGCCAGCAGCTTAGAGGGACTCAATGAAAAACTGTTTTTT,CASSLEGLNEKLFF
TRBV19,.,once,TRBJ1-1,TGTGCCAGTAGTATTCGGGGGGGGAACACTGAAGCTTTCTTT,CASSIRGGNTEAFF